A selection of T cell receptor beta chains follows, all from one sample in a study of tumor-infiltrating lymphocytes in oesophageal squamous cell carcinoma. MiXCR, run by TCRdb on the PCR reads, gives a single entry per CDR3 protein. The sample holds approximately 15,000 distinct CDR3 sequences, roughly 49% seen once. The specimen was esophageal tumor tissue. The receptors come from a male donor with esophageal squamous cell carcinoma. Each CDR3 is given with its conserved first and last residue. The order of the fields is D gene, clone size, V gene, J gene, CDR3 protein, CDR3 DNA. The D gene is left open where the match is weak. Not all rows give a size; the values are once, few, many and, for expanded clones, a class.

D gene: .
clone size: medium-sized
V gene: TRBV27
J gene: TRBJ2-3
CDR3 protein: CASGTDTQYF
CDR3 DNA: TGTGCCAGCGGAACAGATACGCAGTATTTT

D gene: .
clone size: .
V gene: TRBV6-8
J gene: TRBJ2-5
CDR3 protein: CASSDLGLGETQYF
CDR3 DNA: TGTGCCAGCAGTGACCTAGGCCTAGGCGAGACCCAGTACTTC

D gene: .
clone size: .
V gene: TRBV25-1
J gene: TRBJ2-5
CDR3 protein: CASSDPGLTQETQYF
CDR3 DNA: TGTGCCAGCAGTGACCCCGGACTGACGCAAGAGACCCAGTACTTC

D gene: TRBD2
clone size: many
V gene: TRBV20-1
J gene: TRBJ2-7
CDR3 protein: CSASQSAGGVYEQYF
CDR3 DNA: TGCAGTGCTTCCCAGAGCGCGGGAGGAGTCTACGAGCAGTACTTC

D gene: .
clone size: .
V gene: TRBV7-3
J gene: TRBJ1-2
CDR3 protein: CASSRGAGDNYGYTF
CDR3 DNA: TGTGCCAGCAGCCGGGGGGCAGGGGATAACTATGGCTACACCTTC

D gene: .
clone size: medium-sized
V gene: TRBV27
J gene: TRBJ2-3
CDR3 protein: CASSLWGTSSTDTQYF
CDR3 DNA: TGTGCCAGCAGTTTATGGGGGACTTCTAGCACAGATACGCAGTATTTT

D gene: TRBD1
clone size: .
V gene: TRBV7-2
J gene: TRBJ2-5
CDR3 protein: CASSLEGTGQETQYF
CDR3 DNA: TGTGCCAGCAGCTTAGAAGGGACAGGACAAGAGACCCAGTACTTC

D gene: .
clone size: .
V gene: TRBV7-9
J gene: TRBJ1-6
CDR3 protein: CASTVEGSPLHF
CDR3 DNA: TGTGCCAGCACCGTAGAGGGTTCACCCCTCCACTTT

D gene: .
clone size: many
V gene: TRBV5-1
J gene: TRBJ2-3
CDR3 protein: CASSLPLDGAADTQYF
CDR3 DNA: TGCGCCAGCAGCTTACCTCTCGACGGAGCGGCCGATACGCAGTATTTT

D gene: .
clone size: .
V gene: TRBV6-1
J gene: TRBJ2-6
CDR3 protein: CASIEGGAGANVLTF
CDR3 DNA: TGTGCCAGCATCGAAGGGGGGGCCGGGGCCAACGTCCTGACTTTC

D gene: TRBD1
clone size: .
V gene: TRBV5-1
J gene: TRBJ2-1
CDR3 protein: CASSGLAGQGHNEQFF
CDR3 DNA: TGCGCCAGCAGCGGTCTGGCGGGACAGGGCCACAATGAGCAGTTCTTC

D gene: .
clone size: .
V gene: TRBV7-9
J gene: TRBJ1-2
CDR3 protein: CASSLDRSYGYTF
CDR3 DNA: TGTGCCAGCAGCTTAGACAGGAGCTATGGCTACACCTTC

D gene: .
clone size: .
V gene: TRBV7-6
J gene: TRBJ2-5
CDR3 protein: CASSLPLSTQYF
CDR3 DNA: TGTGCCAGCAGCTTACCCCTTTCGACCCAGTACTTC

D gene: TRBD2
clone size: .
V gene: TRBV6-4
J gene: TRBJ2-7
CDR3 protein: CASPGTTQYF
CDR3 DNA: TGTGCCAGCCCGGGGACTACCCAGTACTTC

D gene: .
clone size: .
V gene: TRBV5-1
J gene: TRBJ2-5
CDR3 protein: CASSLGGHKETQYF
CDR3 DNA: TGCGCCAGCAGCTTGGGGGGACACAAAGAGACCCAGTACTTC

D gene: TRBD1
clone size: .
V gene: TRBV12-3/TRBV12-4
J gene: TRBJ1-1
CDR3 protein: CASSPGQGVYLGTEAFF
CDR3 DNA: TGTGCCAGCAGTCCTGGACAGGGCGTGTATCTGGGCACTGAAGCTTTCTTT

D gene: .
clone size: .
V gene: TRBV12-5
J gene: TRBJ2-2
CDR3 protein: CASGLGTISTGELFF
CDR3 DNA: TGTGCTAGTGGTTTGGGGACAATAAGTACCGGGGAGCTGTTTTTT

D gene: .
clone size: .
V gene: TRBV6-1
J gene: TRBJ2-1
CDR3 protein: CASSERWGQTMDEQFF
CDR3 DNA: TGTGCCAGCAGTGAGCGCTGGGGACAAACAATGGATGAGCAGTTCTTC

D gene: .
clone size: .
V gene: TRBV15
J gene: TRBJ2-3
CDR3 protein: CATSRGEDTQYF
CDR3 DNA: TGTGCCACCAGCAGAGGAGAAGATACGCAGTATTTT

D gene: TRBD2
clone size: .
V gene: TRBV12-3/TRBV12-4
J gene: TRBJ2-3
CDR3 protein: CASSLVERGTDTQYF
CDR3 DNA: TGTGCCAGCAGTTTAGTTGAGCGGGGGACAGATACGCAGTATTTT

D gene: .
clone size: few
V gene: TRBV6-1
J gene: TRBJ1-1
CDR3 protein: CASSGRGRVLEAFF
CDR3 DNA: TGTGCCAGCAGTGGGAGGGGACGGGTCCTTGAAGCTTTCTTT

D gene: .
clone size: .
V gene: TRBV7-9
J gene: TRBJ2-3
CDR3 protein: CASSLAGGSADTQYF
CDR3 DNA: TGTGCCAGCAGCTTAGCTGGAGGTAGCGCTGATACGCAGTATTTT

D gene: TRBD1
clone size: .
V gene: TRBV7-8
J gene: TRBJ2-1
CDR3 protein: CASSLVQGAGNEQFF
CDR3 DNA: TGTGCCAGCAGCTTAGTTCAGGGGGCGGGAAATGAGCAGTTCTTC

D gene: .
clone size: .
V gene: TRBV28
J gene: TRBJ1-5
CDR3 protein: CASMYANQPQHF
CDR3 DNA: TGTGCCAGCATGTACGCAAATCAGCCCCAGCATTTT

D gene: .
clone size: .
V gene: TRBV7-6
J gene: TRBJ2-5
CDR3 protein: CASSLRGNLGEQYF
CDR3 DNA: TGTGCCAGCAGCCTCAGGGGTAACCTGGGGGAGCAGTACTTC

D gene: .
clone size: .
V gene: TRBV12-3/TRBV12-4
J gene: TRBJ2-7
CDR3 protein: CASSLGQDLYEQYF
CDR3 DNA: TGTGCCAGCAGTTTAGGGCAGGACCTATACGAGCAGTACTTC

D gene: .
clone size: .
V gene: TRBV7-3
J gene: TRBJ2-3
CDR3 protein: CASSLMATRSPDTQYF
CDR3 DNA: TGTGCCAGCAGCTTAATGGCGACTAGGTCCCCAGATACGCAGTATTTT

D gene: TRBD1
clone size: many
V gene: TRBV7-9
J gene: TRBJ2-7
CDR3 protein: CASSNRDRGSYEQYF
CDR3 DNA: TGTGCCAGCAGCAACCGGGACAGGGGCTCCTACGAGCAGTACTTC

D gene: .
clone size: .
V gene: TRBV7-6
J gene: TRBJ2-3
CDR3 protein: CASSLEGDTQYF
CDR3 DNA: TGTGCCAGCAGCTTAGAGGGGGATACGCAGTATTTT

D gene: TRBD1
clone size: .
V gene: TRBV7-3
J gene: TRBJ2-3
CDR3 protein: CASSSGQVADTQYF
CDR3 DNA: TGTGCCAGCAGTTCCGGACAGGTTGCAGATACGCAGTATTTT

D gene: .
clone size: .
V gene: TRBV27
J gene: TRBJ2-6
CDR3 protein: CASSRSATAGANVLTF
CDR3 DNA: TGTGCCAGCAGTAGGTCTGCAACGGCTGGGGCCAACGTCCTGACTTTC

D gene: TRBD1
clone size: many
V gene: TRBV6-1
J gene: TRBJ2-3
CDR3 protein: CASKGQGAFLDTQYF
CDR3 DNA: TGTGCCAGCAAGGGACAGGGTGCTTTTTTAGATACGCAGTATTTT

D gene: .
clone size: .
V gene: TRBV7-3
J gene: TRBJ2-3
CDR3 protein: CASSAGGTDTQYF
CDR3 DNA: TGTGCCAGCAGCGCAGGCGGCACAGATACGCAGTATTTT

D gene: TRBD2
clone size: .
V gene: TRBV7-3
J gene: TRBJ2-5
CDR3 protein: CASSTSGTSGNEQYF
CDR3 DNA: TGTGCCAGCAGCACCTCCGGGACTAGCGGGAATGAGCAGTACTTC

D gene: .
clone size: many
V gene: TRBV7-9
J gene: TRBJ1-1
CDR3 protein: CASSTTANTEAFF
CDR3 DNA: TGTGCCAGCAGCACGACAGCAAACACTGAAGCTTTCTTT

D gene: .
clone size: .
V gene: TRBV7-2
J gene: TRBJ2-7
CDR3 protein: CASSFNSYYEQYF
CDR3 DNA: TGTGCCAGCAGCTTCAACAGCTACTACGAGCAGTACTTC

D gene: .
clone size: .
V gene: TRBV9
J gene: TRBJ2-3
CDR3 protein: CASSVRTGELYF
CDR3 DNA: TGTGCCAGCAGCGTAAGGACCGGGGAGCTGTATTTT

D gene: .
clone size: few
V gene: TRBV12-3/TRBV12-4
J gene: TRBJ2-1
CDR3 protein: CASRPASVSSYNEQFF
CDR3 DNA: TGTGCCAGCAGACCCGCTAGCGTCAGCTCCTACAATGAGCAGTTCTTC

D gene: TRBD2
clone size: medium-sized
V gene: TRBV11-2
J gene: TRBJ2-7
CDR3 protein: CASSSGLAGVYEQYF
CDR3 DNA: TGTGCCAGCAGCTCGGGACTAGCGGGAGTCTACGAGCAGTACTTC

D gene: .
clone size: few
V gene: TRBV7-2
J gene: TRBJ1-1
CDR3 protein: CASSSQGWDTEAFF
CDR3 DNA: TGTGCCAGCAGCTCACAGGGTTGGGACACTGAAGCTTTCTTT

D gene: .
clone size: few
V gene: TRBV6-4
J gene: TRBJ2-1
CDR3 protein: CASSEKLENEQFF
CDR3 DNA: TGTGCCAGCAGTGAGAAGCTGGAGAATGAGCAGTTCTTC